This T cell receptor (beta chain) was found in a study of T cell responses to AZD1222 COVID-19 vaccine. This CDR3 is built from 12 residues. With 8 bases removed from V and 3 bases from J, the gap between germline ends came to 11 bases. Germline values: CDR1 SNHLY, CDR2 FYNNEI. This table comes from immunoSEQ multiplex PCR, and its TCRdb copy is limited to in-frame clones, with some not included. Altogether more than 250,000 clones are present, approximately 95% being singletons, with the ten largest covering less than 0.65%. Concerning this clone: Its antigen is not identified. Other DNA sequences in the sample encode the same CDR3.

Study-wide points: Baseline seropositivity occurred in only six AZD1222 recipients. None of the repertoires were sampled until the peak T cell response had passed.

The TCR sequence derives from an adult in good health. Sequencing was performed on peripheral blood, taken on day 0 of AZD1222 vaccination. The J gene is TRBJ2-7, the V gene TRBV2, with D possibly called TRBD1 or TRBD2 (5 bases each). CDR3 sequence reads: CASGGGGYEQYF. The DNA of the CDR3 is TGTGCCAGCGGGGGTGGGGGCTACGAGCAGTACTTC.